A selection of T cell receptor beta chains follows, all from one sample in a study of human thymus T cells. The repertoire was sequenced with immunoSEQ multiplex PCR; TCRdb's copy has only in-frame clones and lacks some. The top ten clones hold roughly 5.7% of a sample with under 70,000 clones, 94% of them seen once. Sequencing used blood. The source is a boy less than two years old with a congenital heart defect but otherwise immunologically healthy. Both conserved end residues are part of each CDR3. D genes are given only for firm matches. Not all rows give a size; the values are once, few, many and, for expanded clones, a class.

j_gene: TRBJ2-1; v_gene: TRBV6-1; abundance: once; d_gene: TRBD2; CDR3nt: TGTGCCAGCAGTGAAGCGCTTCAGCGGGAGTCTCTAAGGGGGACCTACAATGAGCAGTTCTTC; CDR3aa: CASSEALQRESLRGTYNEQFF
j_gene: TRBJ2-3; v_gene: TRBV5-1; abundance: NA; d_gene: TRBD2; CDR3nt: TGCGCCAGCAGCTTGACAGAGCGGGGAAGCACAGATACGCAGTATTTT; CDR3aa: CASSLTERGSTDTQYF
j_gene: TRBJ2-7; v_gene: TRBV10-3; abundance: NA; d_gene: NA; CDR3nt: TGTGCCATCAGTGACTCCAGGTTCTCCTACGAGCAGTACTTC; CDR3aa: CAISDSRFSYEQYF
j_gene: TRBJ2-5; v_gene: TRBV18; abundance: NA; d_gene: NA; CDR3nt: TGTGCCAGCTCACCACCCGGGGGCCGCCAAGAGACCCAGTACTTC; CDR3aa: CASSPPGGRQETQYF
j_gene: TRBJ2-3; v_gene: TRBV5-1; abundance: NA; d_gene: TRBD2; CDR3nt: TGCGCCAGCAGCTCCAGACTAGCGGTTAACACAGATACGCAGTATTTT; CDR3aa: CASSSRLAVNTDTQYF
j_gene: TRBJ1-1; v_gene: TRBV5-4; abundance: NA; d_gene: TRBD1; CDR3nt: TGTGCCAGCAGCTTGGGCCCTTTAGGGGGCCCGAACACTGAAGCTTTCTTT; CDR3aa: CASSLGPLGGPNTEAFF
j_gene: TRBJ1-5; v_gene: TRBV4-2; abundance: NA; d_gene: NA; CDR3nt: TGTGCCAGCAGCCCCGGGCAGGGCGAGGGTCAGCCCCAGCATTTT; CDR3aa: CASSPGQGEGQPQHF
j_gene: TRBJ2-5; v_gene: TRBV6-5; abundance: NA; d_gene: NA; CDR3nt: TGTGCCAGCAGCACACGAGGGGCGGAGACCCAGTACTTC; CDR3aa: CASSTRGAETQYF
j_gene: TRBJ2-1; v_gene: TRBV4-1; abundance: NA; d_gene: NA; CDR3nt: TGCGCCAGCAGCCAAGTCACTAGTTACAATGAGCAGTTCTTC; CDR3aa: CASSQVTSYNEQFF
j_gene: TRBJ2-5; v_gene: TRBV19; abundance: few; d_gene: TRBD1; CDR3nt: TGTGCCAGTAGTTCGCAATGGACAGGGAGGGAGACCCAGTACTTC; CDR3aa: CASSSQWTGRETQYF
j_gene: TRBJ1-1; v_gene: TRBV11-3; abundance: once; d_gene: NA; CDR3nt: TGTGCCAGCAGCTTAGCGGGGGGAACTGAAGCTTTCTTT; CDR3aa: CASSLAGGTEAFF
j_gene: TRBJ2-7; v_gene: TRBV5-6; abundance: NA; d_gene: NA; CDR3nt: TGTGCCAGCAGCTTGGGCAGAACCTACGAGCAGTACTTC; CDR3aa: CASSLGRTYEQYF
j_gene: TRBJ1-1; v_gene: TRBV27; abundance: NA; d_gene: NA; CDR3nt: TGTGCCAGCAGTTTCCTGGGGGACACTGAAGCTTTCTTT; CDR3aa: CASSFLGDTEAFF
j_gene: TRBJ2-1; v_gene: TRBV15; abundance: NA; d_gene: TRBD2; CDR3nt: TGTGCCACCAGCAGCGGACTAGCGCGGCAGTTCTTC; CDR3aa: CATSSGLARQFF
j_gene: TRBJ1-1; v_gene: TRBV30; abundance: NA; d_gene: TRBD1; CDR3nt: TGTGCCCAAAACAGGGGGAGCACTGAAGCTTTCTTT; CDR3aa: CAQNRGSTEAFF
j_gene: TRBJ2-7; v_gene: TRBV11-3; abundance: once; d_gene: NA; CDR3nt: TGTGCCAGCAGCCTCGAAACAGGATACGAGCAGTACTTC; CDR3aa: CASSLETGYEQYF
j_gene: TRBJ2-7; v_gene: TRBV15; abundance: NA; d_gene: NA; CDR3nt: TGTGCCACCAGCAGAGGGACGGACAGTACCTACGAGCAGTACTTC; CDR3aa: CATSRGTDSTYEQYF
j_gene: TRBJ2-5; v_gene: TRBV7-2; abundance: NA; d_gene: NA; CDR3nt: TGTGCCAGCAGCTTAGAGGGGTCTATTCTCCAAGAGACCCAGTACTTC; CDR3aa: CASSLEGSILQETQYF
j_gene: TRBJ2-1; v_gene: TRBV7-9; abundance: once; d_gene: TRBD2; CDR3nt: TGTGCCAGCAGCTTATTAGGTGGCGGGAGAGTCAATGAGCAGTTCTTC; CDR3aa: CASSLLGGGRVNEQFF
j_gene: TRBJ2-3; v_gene: TRBV7-2; abundance: NA; d_gene: NA; CDR3nt: TGTGCCAGCAGCTTTAGGGTCCAACACACAGATACGCAGTATTTT; CDR3aa: CASSFRVQHTDTQYF
j_gene: TRBJ2-1; v_gene: TRBV28; abundance: NA; d_gene: NA; CDR3nt: TGTGCCAGCAGTTTACGACCAGTCGGGAAGGGCCTATACTACAATGAGCAGTTCTTC; CDR3aa: CASSLRPVGKGLYYNEQFF
j_gene: TRBJ1-1; v_gene: TRBV15; abundance: NA; d_gene: NA; CDR3nt: TGTGCCACCAGCAGAGATCATGTAGTAAGGGGGGAGTTTGAGGGAGCTTTCTTT; CDR3aa: CATSRDHVVRGEFEGAFF
j_gene: TRBJ1-2; v_gene: TRBV11-2; abundance: NA; d_gene: TRBD1; CDR3nt: TGTGCCAGCAGTCAGGGGGTCTATGGCTACACCTTC; CDR3aa: CASSQGVYGYTF
j_gene: TRBJ1-2; v_gene: TRBV7-3; abundance: NA; d_gene: NA; CDR3nt: TGTGCCAGCAGCTTAGGTTCAGGCTATGGCTACACCTTC; CDR3aa: CASSLGSGYGYTF
j_gene: TRBJ1-6; v_gene: TRBV5-1; abundance: NA; d_gene: NA; CDR3nt: TGCGCCAGCAGCTTGGGCAGAGGGGTTAATTCACCCCTCCACTTT; CDR3aa: CASSLGRGVNSPLHF
j_gene: TRBJ2-3; v_gene: TRBV5-6; abundance: NA; d_gene: NA; CDR3nt: TGTGCCAGCAGCTTTCGAGATACGCAGTATTTT; CDR3aa: CASSFRDTQYF
j_gene: TRBJ2-7; v_gene: TRBV29-1; abundance: NA; d_gene: NA; CDR3nt: TGCAGCGCCGGACAGAGCTCCTACGAGCAGTACTTC; CDR3aa: CSAGQSSYEQYF
j_gene: TRBJ1-2; v_gene: TRBV19; abundance: NA; d_gene: NA; CDR3nt: TGTGCCAGTAGTTTGGACCCCCAGGGCTACACCTTC; CDR3aa: CASSLDPQGYTF
j_gene: TRBJ2-5; v_gene: TRBV15; abundance: NA; d_gene: NA; CDR3nt: TGTGCCACCAGCAGGGACCCCCTACGGAGGGGGATCCAAGAGACCCAGTACTTC; CDR3aa: CATSRDPLRRGIQETQYF
j_gene: TRBJ2-3; v_gene: TRBV2; abundance: NA; d_gene: TRBD2; CDR3nt: TGTGCCACCCAGGGAGGGGTCGGCACAGATACGCAGTATTTT; CDR3aa: CATQGGVGTDTQYF
j_gene: TRBJ2-2; v_gene: TRBV10-2; abundance: NA; d_gene: TRBD2; CDR3nt: TGCGCCAGCAGCCTAGCGGGAGGTGGGACCGGGGAGCTGTTTTTT; CDR3aa: CASSLAGGGTGELFF
j_gene: TRBJ1-2; v_gene: TRBV5-4; abundance: NA; d_gene: NA; CDR3nt: TGTGCCAGCAGCCCATCTAACCCCTCTAACTATGGCTACACCTTC; CDR3aa: CASSPSNPSNYGYTF
j_gene: TRBJ2-7; v_gene: TRBV6-1; abundance: NA; d_gene: NA; CDR3nt: TGTGCCAGCAGTGTAGGGGGGAGCGGCTCCTACGAGCAGTACTTC; CDR3aa: CASSVGGSGSYEQYF
j_gene: TRBJ1-6; v_gene: TRBV5-5; abundance: NA; d_gene: TRBD1; CDR3nt: TGTGCCAGCAGCTTGTCGACAGGGTATAATTCACCCCTCCACTTT; CDR3aa: CASSLSTGYNSPLHF
j_gene: TRBJ2-1; v_gene: TRBV5-1; abundance: NA; d_gene: NA; CDR3nt: TGCGCCAGCAGGGGAGGCTCCTACAATGAGCAGTTCTTC; CDR3aa: CASRGGSYNEQFF
j_gene: TRBJ2-7; v_gene: TRBV27; abundance: NA; d_gene: TRBD2; CDR3nt: TGTGCCAGCAGTCCTCCGGGACAACCCTTAGCGGGAACCTACGAGCAGTACTTC; CDR3aa: CASSPPGQPLAGTYEQYF
j_gene: TRBJ2-3; v_gene: TRBV27; abundance: NA; d_gene: TRBD2; CDR3nt: TGTGCCAGCAGTCGGGAGGGATTTGGTACGCAGTATTTT; CDR3aa: CASSREGFGTQYF
j_gene: TRBJ2-5; v_gene: TRBV6-1; abundance: once; d_gene: NA; CDR3nt: TGTGCCAGCAGTGAAGCCGTCTCACAAGAGACCCAGTACTTC; CDR3aa: CASSEAVSQETQYF
j_gene: TRBJ2-3; v_gene: TRBV6-6; abundance: NA; d_gene: NA; CDR3nt: TGTGCCAGCAGTTACCCAACGGGGCTGACAGATACGCAGTATTTT; CDR3aa: CASSYPTGLTDTQYF
j_gene: TRBJ1-1; v_gene: TRBV5-8; abundance: NA; d_gene: NA; CDR3nt: TGTGCCAGCAGCAACCCGAACACTGAAGCTTTCTTT; CDR3aa: CASSNPNTEAFF
j_gene: TRBJ2-1; v_gene: TRBV10-3; abundance: NA; d_gene: TRBD2; CDR3nt: TGTGCCATCAGGGAAAGACTAGCGGGAGGGCCTTATAATGAGCAGTTCTTC; CDR3aa: CAIRERLAGGPYNEQFF
j_gene: TRBJ2-3; v_gene: TRBV2; abundance: NA; d_gene: NA; CDR3nt: TGTGCCAGCAGTGAATTAGGGCTGGGAACAGATACGCAGTATTTT; CDR3aa: CASSELGLGTDTQYF
j_gene: TRBJ1-4; v_gene: TRBV6-1; abundance: NA; d_gene: NA; CDR3nt: TGTGCCAGCAGTGAAGCGGCCTATGAAAAACTGTTTTTT; CDR3aa: CASSEAAYEKLFF
j_gene: TRBJ2-2; v_gene: TRBV25-1; abundance: NA; d_gene: TRBD2; CDR3nt: TGTGCCAGCAGTGTAGCGGGGGGGCCAAACACCGGGGAGCTGTTTTTT; CDR3aa: CASSVAGGPNTGELFF
j_gene: TRBJ1-1; v_gene: TRBV6-5; abundance: once; d_gene: NA; CDR3nt: TGTGCCAGCAGTTACTTACAGGGCGGGAACACTGAAGCTTTCTTT; CDR3aa: CASSYLQGGNTEAFF
j_gene: TRBJ1-2; v_gene: TRBV25-1; abundance: NA; d_gene: NA; CDR3nt: TGTGCCAGCAGTCCGACAGGCTTTAACTATGGCTACACCTTC; CDR3aa: CASSPTGFNYGYTF
j_gene: TRBJ1-1; v_gene: TRBV19; abundance: NA; d_gene: TRBD1; CDR3nt: TGTGCCAGTAGTATAGGCCAGGGGGGCACTGAAGCTTTCTTT; CDR3aa: CASSIGQGGTEAFF
j_gene: TRBJ2-7; v_gene: TRBV28; abundance: NA; d_gene: NA; CDR3nt: TGTGCCAGCAGTAGGGGGGGCGAGCAGTACTTC; CDR3aa: CASSRGGEQYF
j_gene: TRBJ1-1; v_gene: TRBV25-1; abundance: NA; d_gene: TRBD1; CDR3nt: TGTGCCAGCAGTGGCGGGACAGGGTTCATGAACACTGAAGCTTTCTTT; CDR3aa: CASSGGTGFMNTEAFF
j_gene: TRBJ1-1; v_gene: TRBV27; abundance: NA; d_gene: TRBD1; CDR3nt: TGTGCCAGCAGTTTTCTAGGGACAGGCGAGAACACTGAAGCTTTCTTT; CDR3aa: CASSFLGTGENTEAFF
j_gene: TRBJ2-1; v_gene: TRBV7-9; abundance: NA; d_gene: NA; CDR3nt: TGTGCCAGCAGCTCGGGGACATACTACAATGAGCAGTTCTTC; CDR3aa: CASSSGTYYNEQFF
j_gene: TRBJ2-7; v_gene: TRBV29-1; abundance: NA; d_gene: NA; CDR3nt: TGCAGCGTGCGGGGCACCTACGAGCAGTACTTC; CDR3aa: CSVRGTYEQYF
j_gene: TRBJ1-1; v_gene: TRBV27; abundance: NA; d_gene: TRBD1; CDR3nt: TGTGCCAGCAGCCAGGGGGCTTATACTGAAGCTTTCTTT; CDR3aa: CASSQGAYTEAFF
j_gene: TRBJ1-1; v_gene: TRBV4-1; abundance: NA; d_gene: NA; CDR3nt: TGCGCCAGCAGCCAAATCCCTCAGGGTCGGGATGAAGCTTTCTTT; CDR3aa: CASSQIPQGRDEAFF